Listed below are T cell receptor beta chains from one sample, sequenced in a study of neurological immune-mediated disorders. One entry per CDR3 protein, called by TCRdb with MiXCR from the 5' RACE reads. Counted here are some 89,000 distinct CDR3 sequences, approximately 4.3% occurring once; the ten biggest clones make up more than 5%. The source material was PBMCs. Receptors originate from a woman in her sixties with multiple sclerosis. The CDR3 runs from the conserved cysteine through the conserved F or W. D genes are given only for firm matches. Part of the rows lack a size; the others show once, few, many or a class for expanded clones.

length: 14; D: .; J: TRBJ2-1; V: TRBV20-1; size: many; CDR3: CSAGIRRTYNEQFF; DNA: TGCAGTGCGGGAATTCGTCGGACCTACAATGAGCAGTTCTTC
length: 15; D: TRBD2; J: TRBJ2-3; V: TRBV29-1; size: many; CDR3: CSTPWRGGRADTQYF; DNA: TGCAGCACCCCATGGCGGGGGGGCCGGGCAGATACGCAGTATTTT
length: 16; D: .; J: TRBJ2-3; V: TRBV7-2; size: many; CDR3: CASSFEGGPSTDTQYF; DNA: TGTGCCAGCAGTTTTGAAGGAGGCCCTAGCACAGATACGCAGTATTTT
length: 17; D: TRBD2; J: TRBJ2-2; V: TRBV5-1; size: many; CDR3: CASSLVPGGQVTGELFF; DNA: TGCGCCAGCAGCTTGGTGCCGGGGGGGCAAGTCACCGGGGAGCTGTTTTTT
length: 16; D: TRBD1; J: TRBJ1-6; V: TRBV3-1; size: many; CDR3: CASSQGSGQRNSPLHF; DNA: TGTGCCAGCAGCCAAGGGTCGGGACAGAGGAATTCACCCCTCCACTTT
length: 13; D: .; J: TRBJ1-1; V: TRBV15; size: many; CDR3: CATSRDVPAEAFF; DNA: TGTGCCACCAGCAGAGACGTGCCGGCTGAAGCTTTCTTT
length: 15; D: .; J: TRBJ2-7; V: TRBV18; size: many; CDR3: CASSPYTTSSYEQYF; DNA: TGTGCCAGCTCACCATACACCACATCCTCCTACGAGCAGTACTTC
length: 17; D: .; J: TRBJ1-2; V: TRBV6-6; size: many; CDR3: CASSYDTGGRGNYGYTF; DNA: TGTGCCAGCAGTTATGACACCGGAGGGAGAGGCAACTATGGCTACACCTTC
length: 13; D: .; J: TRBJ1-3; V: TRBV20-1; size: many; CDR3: CSARGLQGNTIYF; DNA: TGCAGTGCTAGGGGACTTCAGGGAAACACCATATATTTT
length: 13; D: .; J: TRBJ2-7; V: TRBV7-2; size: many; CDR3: CASSLGTGYEQYF; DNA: TGTGCCAGCAGCTTAGGTACAGGGTACGAGCAGTACTTC
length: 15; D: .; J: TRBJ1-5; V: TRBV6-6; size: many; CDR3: CASSPDDRSNQPQHF; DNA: TGTGCCAGCAGTCCGGACGACAGGAGCAATCAGCCCCAGCATTTT
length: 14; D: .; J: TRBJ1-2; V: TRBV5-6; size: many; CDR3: CASSLEGGGYGYTF; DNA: TGTGCCAGCAGCTTGGAAGGTGGGGGCTATGGCTACACCTTC
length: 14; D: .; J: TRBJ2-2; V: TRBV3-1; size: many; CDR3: CASSQDPKTGELFF; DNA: TGTGCCAGCAGCCAAGATCCGAAAACCGGGGAGCTGTTTTTT
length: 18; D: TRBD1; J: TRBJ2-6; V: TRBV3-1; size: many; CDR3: CASSQVGDRGSGANVLTF; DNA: TGTGCCAGCAGCCAAGTAGGCGACAGGGGCTCTGGGGCCAACGTCCTGACTTTC
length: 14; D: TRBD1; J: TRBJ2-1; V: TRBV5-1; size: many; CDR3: CASRVGRGWDEQFF; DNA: TGCGCCAGCAGGGTTGGCAGGGGGTGGGATGAGCAGTTCTTC
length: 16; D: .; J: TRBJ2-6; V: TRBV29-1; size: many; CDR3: CSVGRGQPSGANVLTF; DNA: TGCAGCGTTGGCAGGGGCCAGCCTTCTGGGGCCAACGTCCTGACTTTC
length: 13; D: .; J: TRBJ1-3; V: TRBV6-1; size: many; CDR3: CASSEQAGNTIYF; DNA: TGTGCCAGCAGTGAACAAGCTGGAAACACCATATATTTT
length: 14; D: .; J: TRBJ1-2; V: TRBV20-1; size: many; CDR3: CSAERNSRPLGYTF; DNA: TGCAGTGCTGAGAGGAACTCCAGGCCTCTAGGCTACACCTTC
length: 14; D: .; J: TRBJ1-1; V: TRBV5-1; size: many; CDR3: CASTEQGGNTEAFF; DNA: TGCGCCAGCACCGAACAGGGAGGTAACACTGAAGCTTTCTTT
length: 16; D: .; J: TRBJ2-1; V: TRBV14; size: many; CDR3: CASSQQAGTGVSEQFF; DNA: TGTGCCAGCAGCCAACAAGCAGGTACCGGGGTCAGTGAGCAGTTCTTC
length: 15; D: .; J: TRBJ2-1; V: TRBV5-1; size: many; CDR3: CASSLQLTGYNEQFF; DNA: TGCGCCAGCAGCTTACAGCTAACGGGGTACAATGAGCAGTTCTTC
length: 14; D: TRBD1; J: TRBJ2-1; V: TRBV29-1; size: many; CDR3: CSVVGQGRYNEQFF; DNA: TGCAGCGTGGTAGGACAGGGAAGGTACAATGAGCAGTTCTTC
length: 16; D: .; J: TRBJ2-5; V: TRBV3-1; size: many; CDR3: CASSQGSPTSQETQYF; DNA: TGTGCCAGCAGCCAGGGGTCGCCTACTAGTCAAGAGACCCAGTACTTC
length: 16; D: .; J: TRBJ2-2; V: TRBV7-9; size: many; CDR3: CASSLRAGTNTGELFF; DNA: TGTGCCAGCAGCTTACGGGCAGGGACGAACACCGGGGAGCTGTTTTTT
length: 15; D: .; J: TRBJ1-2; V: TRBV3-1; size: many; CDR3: CASSQVVGRMDGYTF; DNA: TGTGCCAGCAGCCAAGTGGTGGGACGGATGGATGGCTACACCTTC
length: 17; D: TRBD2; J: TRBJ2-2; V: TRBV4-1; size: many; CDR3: CASSQRNSGGAAGELFF; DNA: TGCGCCAGCAGCCAACGGAATAGCGGGGGGGCTGCCGGGGAGCTGTTTTTT
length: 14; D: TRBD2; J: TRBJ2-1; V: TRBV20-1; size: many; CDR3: CSAVRASGGNEQFF; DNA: TGCAGTGCGGTGAGGGCTAGCGGGGGCAATGAGCAGTTCTTC
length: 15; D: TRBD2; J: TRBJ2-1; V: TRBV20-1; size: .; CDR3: CSARTGLVGGNEQFF; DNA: TGCAGTGCTAGAACTGGACTAGTGGGGGGGAATGAGCAGTTCTTC
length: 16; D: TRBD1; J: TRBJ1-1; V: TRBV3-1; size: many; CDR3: CASSPRTGGLNTEAFF; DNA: TGTGCCAGCAGCCCGCGGACAGGGGGGCTGAACACTGAAGCTTTCTTT
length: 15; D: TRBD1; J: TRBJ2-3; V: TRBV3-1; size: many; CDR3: CASSQDTGVTDTQYF; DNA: TGTGCCAGCAGCCAAGATACAGGGGTAACAGATACGCAGTATTTT
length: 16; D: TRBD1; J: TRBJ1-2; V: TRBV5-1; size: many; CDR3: CASAPGTGEANYGYTF; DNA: TGCGCCAGCGCACCCGGAACAGGGGAAGCTAACTATGGCTACACCTTC
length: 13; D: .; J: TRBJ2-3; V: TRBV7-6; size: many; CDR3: CASSLARTDTQYF; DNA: TGTGCCAGCAGCTTAGCGCGCACAGATACGCAGTATTTT
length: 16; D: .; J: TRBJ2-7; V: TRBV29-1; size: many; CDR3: CSVEDLRDKGGGEQYF; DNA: TGCAGCGTTGAAGACCTCCGGGACAAAGGGGGTGGCGAGCAGTACTTC
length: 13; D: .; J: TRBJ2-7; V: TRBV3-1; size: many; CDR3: CASSRPTGYEQYF; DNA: TGTGCCAGCAGCCGCCCGACAGGCTACGAGCAGTACTTC
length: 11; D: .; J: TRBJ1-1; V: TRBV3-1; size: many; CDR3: CATAQNTEAFF; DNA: TGTGCCACGGCACAGAACACTGAAGCTTTCTTT
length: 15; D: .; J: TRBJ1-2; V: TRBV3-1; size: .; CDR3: CASSKSGPPDYGYTF; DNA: TGTGCCAGCAGTAAATCGGGACCGCCCGACTATGGCTACACCTTC
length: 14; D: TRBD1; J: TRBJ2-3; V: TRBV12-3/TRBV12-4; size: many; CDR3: CASSRQGGGDTQYF; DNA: TGTGCCAGCAGCCGACAGGGTGGCGGAGATACGCAGTATTTT
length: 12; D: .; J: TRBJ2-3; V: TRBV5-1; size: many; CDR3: CASMSGTDTQYF; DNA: TGCGCCAGCATGAGTGGCACAGATACGCAGTATTTT
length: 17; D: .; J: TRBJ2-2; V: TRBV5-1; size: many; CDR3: CASSLVPSRVDTGELFF; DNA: TGCGCCAGCAGCTTGGTACCCAGCAGGGTCGACACCGGGGAGCTGTTTTTT
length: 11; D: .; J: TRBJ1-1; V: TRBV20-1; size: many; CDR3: CSAQGSTEAFF; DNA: TGCAGTGCTCAGGGGTCCACTGAAGCTTTCTTT
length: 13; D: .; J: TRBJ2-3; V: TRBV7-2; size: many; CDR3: CASSSSEADTQYF; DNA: TGTGCCAGCAGCTCCTCCGAAGCAGATACGCAGTATTTT
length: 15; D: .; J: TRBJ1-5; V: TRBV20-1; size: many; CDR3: CSASRGAATDQPQHF; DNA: TGCAGTGCTAGCAGAGGGGCTGCCACCGATCAGCCCCAGCATTTT
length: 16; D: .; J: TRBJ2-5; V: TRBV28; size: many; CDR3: CASRLQGGAGQETQYF; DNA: TGTGCCAGCAGATTGCAGGGTGGGGCCGGCCAAGAGACCCAGTACTTC
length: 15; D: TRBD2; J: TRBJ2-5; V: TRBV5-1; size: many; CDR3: CASSFSSGGRETQYF; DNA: TGCGCCAGCAGCTTCTCGAGCGGGGGCCGGGAGACCCAGTACTTC
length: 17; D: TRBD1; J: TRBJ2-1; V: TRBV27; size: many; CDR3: CASSLPGTGAGEWEQFF; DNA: TGTGCCAGCAGTCTTCCCGGGACAGGGGCCGGGGAATGGGAGCAGTTCTTC
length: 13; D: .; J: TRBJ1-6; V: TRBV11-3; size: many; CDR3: CASRRDVNSPLHF; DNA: TGTGCCAGCAGACGGGACGTAAATTCACCCCTCCACTTT
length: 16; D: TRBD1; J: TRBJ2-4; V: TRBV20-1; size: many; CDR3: CSARWGQSLAKNIQYF; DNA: TGCAGTGCTAGATGGGGACAGTCACTAGCCAAAAACATTCAGTACTTC
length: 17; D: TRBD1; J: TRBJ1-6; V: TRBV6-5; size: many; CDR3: CASSPVQGGLGNSPLHF; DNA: TGTGCCAGCAGTCCGGTCCAGGGGGGCCTTGGTAATTCACCCCTCCACTTT
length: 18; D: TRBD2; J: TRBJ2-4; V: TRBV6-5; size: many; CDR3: CASSQAGARGLAKNIQYF; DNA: TGTGCCAGCAGTCAAGCGGGGGCCAGGGGATTAGCCAAAAACATTCAGTACTTC
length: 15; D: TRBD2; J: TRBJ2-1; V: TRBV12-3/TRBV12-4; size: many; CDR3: CASSPRGGRYNEQFF; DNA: TGTGCCAGCAGTCCCCGGGGGGGGAGATACAATGAGCAGTTCTTC
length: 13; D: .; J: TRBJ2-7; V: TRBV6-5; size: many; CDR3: CASSYSGSYEQYF; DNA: TGTGCCAGCAGTTACTCTGGCTCCTACGAGCAGTACTTC
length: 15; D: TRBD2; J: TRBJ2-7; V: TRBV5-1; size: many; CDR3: CASSLVAGTSYEQYF; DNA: TGCGCCAGCAGCTTGGTAGCGGGGACCTCCTACGAGCAGTACTTC
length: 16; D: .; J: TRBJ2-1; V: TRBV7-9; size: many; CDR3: CASSSSGGMRGNEQFF; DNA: TGTGCCAGCAGCTCCTCCGGGGGTATGCGAGGGAATGAGCAGTTCTTC
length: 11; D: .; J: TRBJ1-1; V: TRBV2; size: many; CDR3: CASSPGPKRFF; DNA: TGTGCCAGCAGTCCGGGACCCAAACGGTTCTTT